A single sample is the source of the 12 T cell receptor beta chains below, sequenced in a study of neurological immune-mediated disorders. TCRdb re-called the 5' RACE reads through MiXCR, storing one row per CDR3 protein. This table holds tens of thousands of distinct CDR3 sequences, over 5% found once. Source material: PBMCs. The receptor source for this set is a human donor with multiple sclerosis. The donor label of this sample is uncertain.

In its sample, this clonotype was seen many times. The chain joins TRBV5-1 to TRBJ2-1; 8 bases line up with TRBD2. CDR1 and CDR2 from the germline V gene are SGHRS and YFSETQ. Trimming removed 5 bases from V and 3 bases from J; junction bases left unmatched: 7. The CDR3 loop spans 15 amino acids. In DNA, the CDR3 is TGCGCCAGCAGGGAAGCGGGGGCGATCTACAATGAGCAGTTCTTC. As protein: CASREAGAIYNEQFF. Based on the CDR3 plus reference TRBV5-1 and TRBJ2-1, the full variable domain is KAGVTQTPRYLIKTRGQQVTLSCSPISGHRSVSWYQQTPGQGLQFLFEYFSETQRNKGNFPGRFSGRQFSNSRSEMNVSTLELGDSALYLCASREAGAIYNEQFFGPGTRLTVL.

At least ten counts were recorded for this clonotype. The V call is TRBV28, the J call TRBJ2-7; TRBD2 matches at 7 bases. V gave up 1 base and J gave up 0 bases; unmatched junction bases: 3. Germline CDR1 and CDR2: MDHEN and SYDVKM. The CDR3 is 15 residues long. The CDR3 sequence: CASSLYLAASYEQYF. The CDR3, as DNA: TGTGCCAGCAGTTTATATCTAGCGGCCTCCTACGAGCAGTACTTC.

This clonotype was recorded many times. The CDR3 region is CASSLLGNTGELFF. In DNA, the CDR3 is TGCGCCAGCAGCTTGTTAGGGAATACCGGGGAGCTGTTTTTT. J is TRBJ2-2 and V is TRBV5-1, with unresolved D. The V end lost 1 base, the J end lost 5 bases, and 9 bases lay between the germline ends. The CDR3 length is 14 residues. CDR1 is SGHRS and CDR2 is YFSETQ in the germline V gene.

V usage is TRBV12-5 and J usage is TRBJ1-1; 7 nucleotides line up with TRBD1. CDR1 LGHNT and CDR2 FRNRAP come from the germline V gene. V gave up 7 bases and J gave up 7 bases; unmatched junction bases: 18. The CDR3 is 16 amino acids. CDR3 sequence: CASVPDRVVFNGEAFF. CDR3 nucleotides: TGTGCTAGTGTCCCTGACAGGGTCGTGTTTAACGGTGAAGCTTTCTTT.

In its sample, this clonotype was seen many times. This chain connects TRBV11-3 to TRBJ2-1; the D gene is possibly TRBD2 (7 bases). This CDR3 contains 18 residues. Trimming removed 3 bases from V and 0 bases from J, with 18 bases in between. Germline V gene data show CDR1 as SGHNT and CDR2 as YENEEA. CDR3 protein: CASSLGAGASSSYNEQFF. The DNA for the CDR3 is TGTGCCAGCAGCTTGGGGGCGGGGGCCTCAAGCTCCTACAATGAGCAGTTCTTC.

The table lists this clonotype with many counts. The chain recombines TRBV20-1 with TRBJ1-1; no definite D call. Looked up from germline, CDR1 is DFQATT and CDR2 is SNEGSKA (reference sequence). The germline V and J ends were trimmed by 5 bases and 6 bases, with 7 bases remaining between them. This CDR3 is 10 amino acids long. Written as DNA, the CDR3 is TGCAGTGCTGCTAGAGCTGAAGCTTTCTTT. Translation: CSAARAEAFF.

This clonotype was picked up many times. V gene TRBV5-1 combines with J gene TRBJ2-7; 7 nucleotides line up with TRBD1. From germline, CDR1 is SGHRS and CDR2 YFSETQ. The CDR3 covers 15 residues. The junction had 8 bases not matched to a gene; V was cut back by 3 bases and J by 2 bases. The CDR3 region is CASSWGPGQTYEQYF. CDR3 bases: TGCGCCAGCAGCTGGGGCCCGGGACAGACCTACGAGCAGTACTTC.

This clonotype appeared many times. The chain uses TRBV5-1 and TRBJ1-4; D is undetermined. The CDR3 covers 14 residues. Trimming removed 2 bases at V and 8 bases at J, with 13 bases between. CDR1 and CDR2 from the germline V gene are SGHRS and YFSETQ. CDR3 protein: CASSFRGGLEKLFF. The CDR3 DNA sequence: TGCGCCAGCAGCTTTCGGGGAGGTTTGGAAAAACTGTTTTTT.

This clonotype was seen repeatedly, ten times or more. V is TRBV20-1 and J is TRBJ2-2; D gene ambiguous. The CDR3 contains 14 residues. The germline V gene has CDR1 DFQATT and CDR2 SNEGSKA (reference sequence). Trimming took 4 bases from V and 1 from J, leaving 10 bases between them. CDR3 protein: CSATRAWNTGELFF. The CDR3 DNA reads as TGCAGTGCTACTCGGGCCTGGAACACCGGGGAGCTGTTTTTT.

This clonotype was recorded many times. This chain links TRBV20-1 with TRBJ2-6, with D possibly being TRBD1 (5 bases). Trimming pared 3 bases from V and 4 bases from J, leaving 13 bases between. This CDR3 region has 15 residues. In germline, CDR1 is DFQATT, CDR2 SNEGSKA (reference sequence). The CDR3 is CSARYQGAGANVLTF. The DNA for the CDR3 is TGCAGTGCTAGGTACCAAGGGGCCGGGGCCAACGTCCTGACTTTC.

This clonotype was seen ten or more times. The chain links TRBV5-1 to TRBJ1-2, with D unclear. V lost 5 bases and J lost 0, with 5 bases in between. This CDR3 contains 12 residues. Germline CDR1 reads SGHRS; CDR2 reads YFSETQ. This chain's CDR3 is CASSQTNYGYTF. For the CDR3, the DNA is TGCGCCAGCAGTCAGACTAACTATGGCTACACCTTC. The full variable domain, with the rest looked up from reference TRBV5-1 and TRBJ1-2, is KAGVTQTPRYLIKTRGQQVTLSCSPISGHRSVSWYQQTPGQGLQFLFEYFSETQRNKGNFPGRFSGRQFSNSRSEMNVSTLELGDSALYLCASSQTNYGYTFGSGTRLTVV.

This clonotype was seen many times. This rearrangement joins TRBV20-1 to TRBJ1-3; D uncertain. The CDR3 is 15 residues long. The V end was cut by 5 bases, the J end by 0 bases, with 14 bases between. In germline, CDR1 is DFQATT, CDR2 SNEGSKA (reference sequence). CDR3 sequence: CSAGRASPSGNTIYF. The CDR3 DNA reads TGCAGTGCTGGCCGGGCGTCACCCTCTGGAAACACCATATATTTT.